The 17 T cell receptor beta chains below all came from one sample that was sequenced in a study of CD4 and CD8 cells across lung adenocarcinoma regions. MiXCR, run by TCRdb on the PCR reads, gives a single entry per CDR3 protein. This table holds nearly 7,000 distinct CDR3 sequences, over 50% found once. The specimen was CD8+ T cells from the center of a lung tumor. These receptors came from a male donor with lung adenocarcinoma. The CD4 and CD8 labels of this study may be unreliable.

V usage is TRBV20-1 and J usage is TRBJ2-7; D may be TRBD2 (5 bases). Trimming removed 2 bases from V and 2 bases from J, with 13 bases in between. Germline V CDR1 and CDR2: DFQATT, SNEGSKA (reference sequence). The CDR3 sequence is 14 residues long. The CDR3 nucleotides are TGCAGTGCTAGATTTTCCGGAGGCGCCTACGAGCAGTACTTC. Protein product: CSARFSGGAYEQYF.

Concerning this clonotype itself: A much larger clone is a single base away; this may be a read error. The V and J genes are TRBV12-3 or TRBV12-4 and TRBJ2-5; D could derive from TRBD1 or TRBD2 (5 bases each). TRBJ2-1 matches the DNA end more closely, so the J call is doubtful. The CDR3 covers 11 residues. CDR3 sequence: CASRGSGAQFF. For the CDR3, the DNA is TGTGCCAGCAGGGGGTCCGGGGCCCAGTTCTTC.

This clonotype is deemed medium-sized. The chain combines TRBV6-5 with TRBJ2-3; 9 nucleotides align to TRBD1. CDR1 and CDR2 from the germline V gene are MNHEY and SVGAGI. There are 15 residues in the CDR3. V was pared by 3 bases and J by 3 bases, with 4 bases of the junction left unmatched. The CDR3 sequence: CASSYSGQGTDTQYF. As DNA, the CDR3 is TGTGCCAGCAGTTATTCCGGACAGGGGACAGATACGCAGTATTTT.

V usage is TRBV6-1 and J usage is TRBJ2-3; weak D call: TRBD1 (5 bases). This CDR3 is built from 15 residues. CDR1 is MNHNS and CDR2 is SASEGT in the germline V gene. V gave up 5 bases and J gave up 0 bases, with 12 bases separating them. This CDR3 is CASSRQLASTDTQYF. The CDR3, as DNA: TGTGCCAGCAGTCGACAGTTGGCTAGCACAGATACGCAGTATTTT.

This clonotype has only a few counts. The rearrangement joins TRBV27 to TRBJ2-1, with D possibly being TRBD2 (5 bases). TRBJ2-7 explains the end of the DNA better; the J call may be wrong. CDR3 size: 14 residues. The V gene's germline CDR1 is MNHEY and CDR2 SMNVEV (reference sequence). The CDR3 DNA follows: TGTGCCAGCAGTGGCCGAGGGCGGTACAATGAGCAGTACTTC. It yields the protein CASSGRGRYNEQYF.

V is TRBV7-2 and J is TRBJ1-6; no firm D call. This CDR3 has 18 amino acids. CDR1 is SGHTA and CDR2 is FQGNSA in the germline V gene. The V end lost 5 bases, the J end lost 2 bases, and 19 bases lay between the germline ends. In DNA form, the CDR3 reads TGTGCCAGCAGCCCAATCACTCAAATTGGCACCTATAATTCACCCCTCCACTTT. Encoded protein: CASSPITQIGTYNSPLHF.

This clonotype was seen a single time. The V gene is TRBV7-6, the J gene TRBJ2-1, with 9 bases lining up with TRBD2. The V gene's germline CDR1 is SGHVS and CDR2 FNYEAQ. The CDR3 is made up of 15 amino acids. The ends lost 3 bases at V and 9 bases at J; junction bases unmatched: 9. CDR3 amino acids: CASSLFHSGSGEQFF. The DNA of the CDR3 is TGTGCCAGCAGCTTGTTTCATAGCGGGAGCGGTGAGCAGTTCTTC.

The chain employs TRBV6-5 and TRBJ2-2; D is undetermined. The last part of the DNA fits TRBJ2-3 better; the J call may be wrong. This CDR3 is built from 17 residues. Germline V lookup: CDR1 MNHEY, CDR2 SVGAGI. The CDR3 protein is CASSSNYLAMSNEEQYF. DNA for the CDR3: TGTGCCAGCAGTTCCAACTACTTAGCTATGAGCAACGAGGAGCAGTATTTT.

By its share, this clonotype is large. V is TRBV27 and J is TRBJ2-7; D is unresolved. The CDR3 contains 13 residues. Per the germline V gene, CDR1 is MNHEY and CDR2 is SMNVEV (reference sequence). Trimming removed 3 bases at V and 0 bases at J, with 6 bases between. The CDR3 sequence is CASSFVSSYEQYF. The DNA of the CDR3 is TGTGCCAGCAGTTTCGTCAGCTCCTACGAGCAGTACTTC.

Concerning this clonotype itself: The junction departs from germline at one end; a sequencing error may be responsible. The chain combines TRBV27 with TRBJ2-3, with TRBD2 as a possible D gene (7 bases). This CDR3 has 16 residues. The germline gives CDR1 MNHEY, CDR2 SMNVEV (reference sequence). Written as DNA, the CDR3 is TGTGCCAGCGGGGGGCGCGGGGGCGGAGGCCAAGATACGCAGTATTTC. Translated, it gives CASGGRGGGGQDTQYF.

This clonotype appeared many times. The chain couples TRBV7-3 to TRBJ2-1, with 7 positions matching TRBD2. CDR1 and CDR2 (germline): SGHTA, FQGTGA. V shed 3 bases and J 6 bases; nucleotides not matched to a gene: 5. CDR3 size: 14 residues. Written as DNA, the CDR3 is TGTGCCAGCAGCTTGGCTAGCGGAGCCAATGAGCAGTTCTTC. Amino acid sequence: CASSLASGANEQFF.

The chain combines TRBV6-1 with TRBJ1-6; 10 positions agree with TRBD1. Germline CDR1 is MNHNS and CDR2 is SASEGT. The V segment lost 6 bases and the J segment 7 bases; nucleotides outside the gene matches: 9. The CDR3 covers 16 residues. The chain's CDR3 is CASSKKPGQGNSPLHF. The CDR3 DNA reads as TGTGCCAGCAGCAAAAAGCCGGGACAGGGGAATTCACCCCTCCACTTT.

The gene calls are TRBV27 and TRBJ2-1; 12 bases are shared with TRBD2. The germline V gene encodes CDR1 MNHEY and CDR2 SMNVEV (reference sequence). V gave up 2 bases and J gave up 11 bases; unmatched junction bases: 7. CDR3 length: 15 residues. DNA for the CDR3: TGTGCCAGCAGTTTAGTAGCCCTAGCGGGAGGGAAGCAGTTCTTC. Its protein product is CASSLVALAGGKQFF.

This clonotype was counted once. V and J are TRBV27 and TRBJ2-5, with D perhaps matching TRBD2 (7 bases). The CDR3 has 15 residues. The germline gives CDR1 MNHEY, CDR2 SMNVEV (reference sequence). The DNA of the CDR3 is TGTGGCGGGGGCCCCGAGCGCCGGGACACAGAGACCCAGTACTTC. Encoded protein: CGGGPERRDTETQYF.

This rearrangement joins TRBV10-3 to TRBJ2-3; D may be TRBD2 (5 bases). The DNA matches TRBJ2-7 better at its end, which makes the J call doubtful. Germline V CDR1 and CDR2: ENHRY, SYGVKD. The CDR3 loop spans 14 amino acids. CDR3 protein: CAGSGGPLSDTQYF. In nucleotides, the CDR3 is TGTGCGGGGAGTGGCGGCCCCTTGTCAGATACGCAGTACTTC.

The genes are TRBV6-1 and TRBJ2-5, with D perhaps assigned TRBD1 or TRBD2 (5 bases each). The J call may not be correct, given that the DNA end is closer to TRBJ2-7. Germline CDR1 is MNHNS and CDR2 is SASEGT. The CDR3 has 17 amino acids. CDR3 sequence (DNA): TGTGCCAGCACCGGGATAGGGGTTGGTTCGGGCGCCAACGAGCAGTACTTC. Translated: CASTGIGVGSGANEQYF.

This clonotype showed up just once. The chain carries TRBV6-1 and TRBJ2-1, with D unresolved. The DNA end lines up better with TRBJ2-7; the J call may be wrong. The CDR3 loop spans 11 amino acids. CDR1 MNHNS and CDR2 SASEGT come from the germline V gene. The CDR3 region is CASSTWGEQYF. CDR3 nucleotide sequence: TGTGCCAGCAGCACATGGGGCGAGCAGTACTTC.